Detailed here is one T cell receptor beta chain. Its antigen remains unknown. The CDR3 length is 11 residues. Germline V gene sequence: CDR1 DFQATT, CDR2 SNEGSKA (reference sequence). Addition of UMIs with a 6-nucleotide sample barcode was achieved by template switching. TCRdb re-called the 5' RACE reads and shows each CDR3 protein once, DNA omitted. In total, the table holds 350,000 to 500,000 distinct CDR3 sequences. The entry originates in a study of monozygotic twins with inflammatory bowel disease. Findings and caveats of the study: Subtypes among T cells remained indistinguishable. Lower sharing of clonotypes with other individuals was seen in IBD patients than in healthy twins. This was most marked in patients showing signs of disease activity. Those with IBD had lower TCRbeta diversity (inverse Simpson) than their healthy co-twins did.

This chain connects TRBV20-1 to TRBJ2-1; the TRBD1 assignment by TCRdb is unverifiable without DNA. This sequence was found in a human donor with ulcerative colitis or Crohn's disease, or a healthy co-twin of an affected twin (not recorded which). The sample taken for sequencing was blood. The CDR3 protein is CSARWTGGQFF.